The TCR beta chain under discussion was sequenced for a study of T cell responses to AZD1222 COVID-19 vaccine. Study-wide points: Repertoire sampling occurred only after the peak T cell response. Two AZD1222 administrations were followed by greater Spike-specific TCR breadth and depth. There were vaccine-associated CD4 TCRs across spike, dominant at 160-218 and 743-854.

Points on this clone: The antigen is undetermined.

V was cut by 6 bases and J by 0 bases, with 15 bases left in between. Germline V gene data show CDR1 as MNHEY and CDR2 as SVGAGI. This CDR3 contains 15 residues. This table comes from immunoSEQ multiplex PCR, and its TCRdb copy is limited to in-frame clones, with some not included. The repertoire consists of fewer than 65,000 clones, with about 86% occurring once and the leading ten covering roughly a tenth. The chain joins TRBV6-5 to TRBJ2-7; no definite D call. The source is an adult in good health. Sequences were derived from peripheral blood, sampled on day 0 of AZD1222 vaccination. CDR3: CASSLATGLSYEQYF. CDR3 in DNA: TGTGCCAGCAGCCTCGCCACGGGCCTCTCCTACGAGCAGTACTTC.